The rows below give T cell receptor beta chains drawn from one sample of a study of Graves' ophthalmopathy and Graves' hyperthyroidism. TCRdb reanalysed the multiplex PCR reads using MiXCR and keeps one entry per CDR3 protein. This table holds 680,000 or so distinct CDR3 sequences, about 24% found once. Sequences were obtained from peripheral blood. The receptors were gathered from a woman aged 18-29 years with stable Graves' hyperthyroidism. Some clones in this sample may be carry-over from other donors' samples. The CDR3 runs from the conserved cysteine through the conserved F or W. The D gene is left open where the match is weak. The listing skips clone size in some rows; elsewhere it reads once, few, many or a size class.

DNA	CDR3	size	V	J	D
TGTGCCAGCAGTTACTCGATACGGCAGGGATACATGAACACTGAAGCTTTCTTT	CASSYSIRQGYMNTEAFF	few	TRBV6-2/TRBV6-3	TRBJ1-1	-
TGCAGTGCTTTTGGGACTAGCGGGAGTTCCAATGAGCAGTTCTTC	CSAFGTSGSSNEQFF	few	TRBV20-1	TRBJ2-1	TRBD2
TGTGCCAGCAGTTACGGTCCCGAGGACGAGCAGTACTTC	CASSYGPEDEQYF	-	TRBV6-5	TRBJ2-7	-
TGCGCCAGCAGCTTTGCGGAACTCGGGGAGCTGTTTTTT	CASSFAELGELFF	many	TRBV5-1	TRBJ2-2	-
TGTGCCAGCAGTGTAGATTCCTCCGGGACGTGGGAGACCCAGTACTTC	CASSVDSSGTWETQYF	few	TRBV25-1	TRBJ2-5	-
TGTGCCAGCAGCCCCTCCGCCGGGGGAAGTATCCTTCGGGAGACCCAGTACTTC	CASSPSAGGSILRETQYF	-	TRBV9	TRBJ2-5	-
TGCGCCAGCGGCCGGGACGGAGCCTACGAGCAGTACTTC	CASGRDGAYEQYF	many	TRBV5-1	TRBJ2-7	-
TGTGCCAGCTCACGCCCCCTTAGCGAAGGCGGGTCCTACGAGCAGTACTTC	CASSRPLSEGGSYEQYF	-	TRBV18	TRBJ2-7	-
TGTGCCACCAGCAGAGTCTTAGGGACGAACACTGAAGCTTTCTTT	CATSRVLGTNTEAFF	many	TRBV15	TRBJ1-1	-
TGTGCCAGCAGTTTAGCCCCGTCACCCCTCCACTTT	CASSLAPSPLHF	many	TRBV27	TRBJ1-6	-
TGTGCCAGCAGTTTTGACGGGACCCAAGAGACCCAGTACTTC	CASSFDGTQETQYF	many	TRBV12-3/TRBV12-4	TRBJ2-5	-
TGTGCCAGCAGTCCCTCTGCGGGGCGGGAGACCCAGTACTTC	CASSPSAGRETQYF	once	TRBV12-3/TRBV12-4	TRBJ2-5	-
TGCGCCAGCGGACAGGAGGGCCTAATCAACACTGAAGCTTTCTTT	CASGQEGLINTEAFF	-	TRBV5-1	TRBJ1-1	TRBD1
TGTGCCAGCAGTCCCCAAAAGGCGAAAAACATTCAGTACTTC	CASSPQKAKNIQYF	many	TRBV6-1	TRBJ2-4	-
TGTGCCAGCAGACCCCCCGAATATAGCAATCAGCCCCAGCATTTT	CASRPPEYSNQPQHF	-	TRBV6-1	TRBJ1-5	-
TGCGCCAGCAGCTTGTTCTGGGGCCCTACCTACGAGCAGTACTTC	CASSLFWGPTYEQYF	many	TRBV5-1	TRBJ2-7	-
TGCAGTGCTAGAGATCGTCTTTGGGTTTTCAATCAGCCCCAGCATTTT	CSARDRLWVFNQPQHF	many	TRBV20-1	TRBJ1-5	-
TGCAGTGCTACCCATTATGTGGACACTGAAGCTTTCTTT	CSATHYVDTEAFF	many	TRBV20-1	TRBJ1-1	-
TGTGCCAGCAGTTTTGATGGGGGTAATCAGCCCCAGCATTTT	CASSFDGGNQPQHF	many	TRBV12-3/TRBV12-4	TRBJ1-5	-
TGTGCCGGCAGTGAACGGGACAGAGGCTCCTATAATTCACCCCTCCACTTT	CAGSERDRGSYNSPLHF	many	TRBV6-1	TRBJ1-6	TRBD1
TGTGCCAGCAGCTTTGAGGGAAGAGCCCGGCAGTACTTC	CASSFEGRARQYF	many	TRBV13	TRBJ2-7	-
TGTGCCAGCAGCTTAATGAACGGGGAGCTGTTTTTT	CASSLMNGELFF	-	TRBV7-3	TRBJ2-2	-
TGTGCCAGCAGCCAAGTGTCAGGGAGGACTGAAGCTTTCTTT	CASSQVSGRTEAFF	many	TRBV14	TRBJ1-1	-
TGTGCCAGCAGCCTTACCATGAACACTGAAGCTTTCTTT	CASSLTMNTEAFF	many	TRBV11-2	TRBJ1-1	-
TGTGCCAAGCTAGACAGGGGTTTGGGCGAGCAGTACTTC	CAKLDRGLGEQYF	many	TRBV27	TRBJ2-7	TRBD1
TGTGCCAGCAACCTACCGGGTAGGGGAGGCGGGGAGCTGTTTTTT	CASNLPGRGGGELFF	many	TRBV2	TRBJ2-2	-
TGTGCCAGCAGCTTAGGGGGACCTGAAGCTTTCTTT	CASSLGGPEAFF	many	TRBV12-3/TRBV12-4	TRBJ1-1	-
TGTGCCAGCAGCGTGATGTGGGAGTCCGGCTACACCTTC	CASSVMWESGYTF	many	TRBV7-2	TRBJ1-2	-
TGTGCCAGCAGCCTTCCTTTCTCGCGGGAGTACCAAGAGACCCAGTACTTC	CASSLPFSREYQETQYF	-	TRBV11-2	TRBJ2-5	TRBD2
TGTGCCAGCAGCCCTCCCGGGACAGTGAGTTATGGCTACACCTTC	CASSPPGTVSYGYTF	many	TRBV6-1	TRBJ1-2	TRBD1
TGCAGCCAGGGAGTCGGAAACACCATATATTTT	CSQGVGNTIYF	many	TRBV20-1	TRBJ1-3	-
TGTGCCAGCAGTTTCGCGGGGGTTCAGCCCCAGCATTTT	CASSFAGVQPQHF	many	TRBV27	TRBJ1-5	-
TGTGCCAGCAGTGAGCAGACAGGGGGTTATGGCTACACCTTC	CASSEQTGGYGYTF	once	TRBV6-1	TRBJ1-2	TRBD1
TGTGCCAGCAAATTACGGACAGGGTTAGAGCAGTACTTC	CASKLRTGLEQYF	-	TRBV6-1	TRBJ2-7	TRBD1
TGTGCCAGCAGGCCCCGGGACACGAAAAACTATGGCTACACCTTC	CASRPRDTKNYGYTF	once	TRBV12-3/TRBV12-4	TRBJ1-2	-
TGTGCCAGCAGCCCGCGAGGGGTCTTCGGCACCGGGGAGCTGTTTTTT	CASSPRGVFGTGELFF	-	TRBV7-4	TRBJ2-2	-
TGTGCCAGCAGTTACTCGACTGGGTACGAGCAGTACTTC	CASSYSTGYEQYF	many	TRBV6-2/TRBV6-3	TRBJ2-7	-
TGTGCCAGTAGTATCAAGGGGATTGTGGACTATGGCTACACCTTC	CASSIKGIVDYGYTF	many	TRBV19	TRBJ1-2	-
TGTGCCAGCTCGGACGGCAGAAACTATGGCTACACCTTC	CASSDGRNYGYTF	-	TRBV19	TRBJ1-2	-
TGCAGTGCGATCCGGGACAGGGAACCCCGGCGTAACCAAGAGACCCAGTACTTC	CSAIRDREPRRNQETQYF	many	TRBV20-1	TRBJ2-5	TRBD1
TGTGCCAGCAGTTACAGCGGGGGCGTAAGCTATGGCTACACCTTC	CASSYSGGVSYGYTF	many	TRBV6-5	TRBJ1-2	-
TGTGCCAGCAGCTTAAGCGGCTCCACGGGAGAGACCCAGTACTTC	CASSLSGSTGETQYF	few	TRBV7-3	TRBJ2-5	-
TGTGCCATCAGGGACAGTTCCTACGAGCAGTACTTC	CAIRDSSYEQYF	many	TRBV10-3	TRBJ2-7	-
TGTGCCAGCAGTTTTGTAGGAGAATCCCGCAATCAGCCCCAGCATTTT	CASSFVGESRNQPQHF	many	TRBV12-3/TRBV12-4	TRBJ1-5	-
TGTGCCAGCAGCCCGAAAGGAACGAGGGTCGAGCAGTACTTC	CASSPKGTRVEQYF	few	TRBV3-1	TRBJ2-7	-
TGCAGTGCTAGAGTGCCGAACAATCAGCCCCAGCATTTT	CSARVPNNQPQHF	-	TRBV20-1	TRBJ1-5	-
TGTGCCAGCAGTTCCCGACTAGCGGGAAAGCACGAGCAGTACTTC	CASSSRLAGKHEQYF	many	TRBV27	TRBJ2-7	TRBD2